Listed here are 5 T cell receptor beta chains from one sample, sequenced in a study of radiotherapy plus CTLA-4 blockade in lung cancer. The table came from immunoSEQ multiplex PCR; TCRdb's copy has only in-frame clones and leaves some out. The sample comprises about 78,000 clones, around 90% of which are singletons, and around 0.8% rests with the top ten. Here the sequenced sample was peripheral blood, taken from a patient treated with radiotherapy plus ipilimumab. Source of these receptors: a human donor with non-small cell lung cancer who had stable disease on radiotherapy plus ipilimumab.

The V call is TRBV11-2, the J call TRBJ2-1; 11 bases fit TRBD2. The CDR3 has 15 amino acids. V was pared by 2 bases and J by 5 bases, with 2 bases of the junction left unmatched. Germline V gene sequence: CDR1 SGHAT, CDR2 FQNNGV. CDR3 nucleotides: TGTGCCAGCAGCTTAAGACTAGCGGGGAACAATGAGCAGTTCTTC. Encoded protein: CASSLRLAGNNEQFF.

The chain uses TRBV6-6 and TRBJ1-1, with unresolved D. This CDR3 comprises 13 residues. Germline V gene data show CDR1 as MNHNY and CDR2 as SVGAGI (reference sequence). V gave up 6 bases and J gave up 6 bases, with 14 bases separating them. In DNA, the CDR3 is TGTGCCAGCAGCCCAGAAGGGAGGGCTGAAGCTTTCTTT. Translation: CASSPEGRAEAFF.

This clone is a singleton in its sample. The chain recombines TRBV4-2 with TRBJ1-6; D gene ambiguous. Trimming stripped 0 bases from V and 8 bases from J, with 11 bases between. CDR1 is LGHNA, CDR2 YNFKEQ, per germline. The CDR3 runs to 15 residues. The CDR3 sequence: CASSQEEGSHSPLHF. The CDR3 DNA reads TGTGCCAGCAGCCAAGAAGAGGGCAGCCATTCACCCCTCCACTTT.

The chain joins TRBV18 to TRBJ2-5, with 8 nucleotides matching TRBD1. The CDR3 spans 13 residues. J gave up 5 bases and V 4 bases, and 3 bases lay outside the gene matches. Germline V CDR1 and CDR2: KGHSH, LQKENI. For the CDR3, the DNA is TGTGCCAGCTCACTGGGACAGGCGGAGACCCAGTACTTC. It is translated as CASSLGQAETQYF.

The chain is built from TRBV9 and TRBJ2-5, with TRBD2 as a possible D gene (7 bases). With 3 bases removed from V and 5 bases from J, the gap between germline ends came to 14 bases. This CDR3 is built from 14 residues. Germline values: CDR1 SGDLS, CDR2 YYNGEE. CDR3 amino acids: CASSDRGGDETQYF. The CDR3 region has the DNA TGTGCCAGCAGCGACCGAGGGGGGGACGAGACCCAGTACTTC.